This T cell receptor beta chain emerged from a study of cytotoxic CD8 clonotypes in ibrutinib-treated CLL. Study information: There were about a dozen relapsed/refractory patients and roughly 15 treatment-naive patients, and under 18 were IGHV unmutated. Productive templates averaged approximately 250,000 per sample, and productive rearrangements 90,000 to 100,000.

Investigators sought sequencing depths of between 1 in 200,000 and 1 in 1 million T cells. Using immunoSEQ multiplex PCR, the repertoire was profiled, and TCRdb retains in-frame clones only, with some absent. The sample lists about 76,000 clones; 75% to 90% were seen once. Study-wide results and caveats: Clonality increased at ibrutinib response, then returned toward baseline at progression.

Per the germline V gene, CDR1 is SQVTM and CDR2 is ANQGSEA. Trimming cost V 0 bases and J 6 bases, with 11 bases left between them. The CDR3 extends over 13 amino acids. Comment on this clone: The target antigen is unknown.

The specimen comprised PBMCs, sampled after 24 months of ibrutinib treatment. The V call is TRBV29-1, the J call TRBJ1-2; D gene uncertain. This TCR was recovered from a human donor with chronic lymphocytic leukemia. The CDR3 reads CSVEDLGPNGYTF. The CDR3 region has the DNA TGCAGCGTTGAAGATTTAGGGCCCAATGGCTACACCTTC.